This paragraph covers one TCR beta chain sequence. Its antigen is not identified. Preparation of the TCRbeta library involved a method that used unique molecular identifiers. TCRdb fed the PCR reads into MiXCR, producing one record per CDR3 protein. The table has roughly 100,000 distinct CDR3 sequences, around 7.8% seen once; the top ten hold about a sixth. These data are taken from a study of T-cell reconstitution after alpha-beta-depleted transplantation in children. Notes on the study in general: Alpha-beta T cells about two months after transplant reportedly derived from several hundred expanded graft clones. Newly made T cells mostly supplied T-cell counts and diversity one year after transplant.

The material sequenced was PBMCs, taken before TCRalphabeta/CD19-depleted stem cell transplant. The source is a boy aged 2 to 9 with acute lymphoblastic leukemia, due to receive a stem cell transplant.

The CDR3 is CASSASANAYQETQYF. CDR3 DNA sequence: TGCGCCAGCTCCGCAAGTGCAAACGCTTACCAAGAGACCCAGTACTTC. The rearrangement uses TRBV4-3 and TRBJ2-5, with D unresolved. The CDR3 has 16 amino acids. V lost 8 bases to trimming and J lost 0 bases, with 19 bases between them. Germline CDR1 and CDR2: LGHNA and YSLEER.